Listed below are T cell receptor beta chains from one sample, sequenced in a study of human T cells and chemical hapten exposure. TCRdb fed the RACE reads into MiXCR, producing one record per CDR3 protein. The data hold tens of thousands of distinct CDR3 sequences, with about 11% observed a single time. This specimen was whole blood, taken in connection with sensitization to the hapten diphenylcyclopropenone (DPC). The source of these receptors is a man aged 35-49 years with alopecia areata. Some clones in this sample may be carry-over from other donors' samples. Each CDR3 is given with its conserved first and last residue. A D gene is named only where the DNA matches it firmly. Clone size appears in some rows only: once, few, many, or a class for an expanded clone.

size	J	D	V	DNA	CDR3
few	TRBJ2-7	-	TRBV6-2/TRBV6-3	TGTGCCAGCATACAACCGGGTTCCGCGTCCTACGAGCAGTACTTC	CASIQPGSASYEQYF
many	TRBJ1-5	TRBD1	TRBV7-9	TGTGCCAGCAGCGGCCCCGGGACAGGGAGTAAGCCCCAGCATTTT	CASSGPGTGSKPQHF
-	TRBJ2-1	-	TRBV15	TGTGCCATATCCCCTGCAGCGGACTCCTACAATGAGCAGTTCTTC	CAISPAADSYNEQFF
-	TRBJ1-1	-	TRBV29-1	TGCAGCGTTGTAGGACAACAGAACACTGAAGCTTTCTTT	CSVVGQQNTEAFF
few	TRBJ1-1	-	TRBV6-5	TGTGCCAGCAGTTATGGCGGGGCGGAAGCTTTCTTT	CASSYGGAEAFF
-	TRBJ1-4	TRBD1	TRBV27	TGTGCCAGCAGGCCCGGGACAGGGTTAGGGAAACTGTTTTTT	CASRPGTGLGKLFF
-	TRBJ2-2	-	TRBV7-3	TGTGCCAGCAGCTCCTTTAACACCGGGGAGCTGTTTTTT	CASSSFNTGELFF
-	TRBJ2-3	-	TRBV7-3	TGTGCCAGCAGCCTTGGACTCCGTCTCCTCAGCACAGATACGCAGTATTTT	CASSLGLRLLSTDTQYF
many	TRBJ2-3	-	TRBV28	TGTGCCAGCAGTTCGGGGTGGCTTACAGATACGCAGTATTTT	CASSSGWLTDTQYF
few	TRBJ1-2	TRBD1	TRBV2	TGTGCCAGCAGTCCTCCGACAGGGCTGAGTGGCTACACCTTC	CASSPPTGLSGYTF
-	TRBJ2-1	-	TRBV7-6	TGTGCCAGCAGTCAGTTGGCCCCAGCGAGGTGGGAAGATGAGCAGTTCTTC	CASSQLAPARWEDEQFF
-	TRBJ2-1	-	TRBV20-1	TGCAGTGCTAGAGATCCTCTAGCGCTGTCCTACAATGAGCAGTTCTTC	CSARDPLALSYNEQFF
-	TRBJ2-2	-	TRBV19	TGTGCCAGTAGTATATTAGCCTCCGACACCGGGGAGCTGTTTTTT	CASSILASDTGELFF
many	TRBJ2-5	-	TRBV27	TGTGCCAGCTCTCACAGGGCCAGGGAGACCCAGTACTTC	CASSHRARETQYF
few	TRBJ2-2	-	TRBV29-1	TGCAGCGTTGATGCGGGGACGCGCACCGGGGAGCTGTTTTTT	CSVDAGTRTGELFF
once	TRBJ2-7	TRBD2	TRBV20-1	TGCAGTGCTTTAGCGGGAGGGCCTCCCGAGCAGTACTTC	CSALAGGPPEQYF
-	TRBJ2-7	-	TRBV7-2	TGTGCCAGCAGCTTGTCCGGACAGTCCTACGAGCAGTACTTC	CASSLSGQSYEQYF
few	TRBJ2-3	-	TRBV12-5	TGTGCTAGTGGTTTGGGGACTAGCACAGATACGCAGTATTTT	CASGLGTSTDTQYF
-	TRBJ1-4	-	TRBV29-1	TGCAGCGTGGGGGATGAAAAACTGTTTTTT	CSVGDEKLFF
many	TRBJ2-3	TRBD1	TRBV20-1	TGCAGTGCTAGAGAGAGGGCAGGGGGCGTAATCACAGATACGCAGTATTTT	CSARERAGGVITDTQYF
few	TRBJ1-1	TRBD1	TRBV5-6	TGTGCCAGCACCCCTAAGGACAGGGGAGAAACTGAAGCTTTCTTT	CASTPKDRGETEAFF
-	TRBJ1-2	-	TRBV5-1	TGCGCCAGCAGCTTGGATGGTGACTATGGATACACCTTC	CASSLDGDYGYTF
few	TRBJ2-3	TRBD2	TRBV20-1	TGCAGTGCTGGGAGACTAGCGGGAGGGCCGCATACGCAGTATTTT	CSAGRLAGGPHTQYF
many	TRBJ1-1	-	TRBV6-2/TRBV6-3	TGTGCCAGCAGTCTCCGACAGAACACTGAAGCTTTCTTT	CASSLRQNTEAFF
-	TRBJ2-1	-	TRBV6-1	TGTGCCAGCAGTGAAGCCTCCGACCGTTTGGGGCAGTTCTTC	CASSEASDRLGQFF
few	TRBJ1-2	-	TRBV12-3/TRBV12-4	TGTGCCAGCAGCTTTTCGGACGGTAATTCGGCTGGCTACACCTTC	CASSFSDGNSAGYTF
few	TRBJ1-4	-	TRBV28	TGTGCCAGCAGTTCTTCCGGGCATTATGAAAAACTGTTTTTT	CASSSSGHYEKLFF
-	TRBJ2-5	-	TRBV4-3	TGCGCCAGCAGCCAAGATCTGGAGGGGACCCAGTACTTC	CASSQDLEGTQYF
few	TRBJ2-7	-	TRBV28	TGTGCCAGCAGTTTATCGGACTACGAGCAGTACTTC	CASSLSDYEQYF
few	TRBJ1-2	-	TRBV20-1	TGCAGTGCTAGATCCCTCCCTCCCGCCTATGGCTACACCTTC	CSARSLPPAYGYTF
many	TRBJ1-6	TRBD1	TRBV27	TGTGCCAGCAGACTCCCGGGGGACAGGGGGCGTAATTCACCCCTCCACTTT	CASRLPGDRGRNSPLHF
-	TRBJ2-2	-	TRBV29-1	TGCAGCGTTGGGTCCTCCTACACCGGGGAGCTGTTTTTT	CSVGSSYTGELFF
-	TRBJ1-2	-	TRBV5-4	TGTGCCAGCAGCTTGGTCGCCGGAAGGCGTGGTTATGGCTACACCTTC	CASSLVAGRRGYGYTF
many	TRBJ2-5	-	TRBV7-2	TGTGCCAGCAGCTTGTACCAAGAGACCCAGTACTTC	CASSLYQETQYF
many	TRBJ1-2	TRBD1	TRBV20-1	TGCAGTGCTTCCTCAGGGGGGGGGTATGGCTACACCTTC	CSASSGGGYGYTF
-	TRBJ1-6	-	TRBV5-6	TGTGCCAGCGGCGACCCTACTCGGTCACCCCTCCACTTT	CASGDPTRSPLHF